This passage covers 20 T cell receptor beta chains from one sample sequenced in a study of blood T cell repertoires in COVID-19. Clones were read by immunoSEQ multiplex PCR, and TCRdb kept only the in-frame ones, dropping some. The table has 300,000 to 350,000 clones, roughly 90% seen once. What was sequenced was PBMCs or T cells enriched from blood (not recorded which). Every receptor here comes from a woman aged 18-35 years with acute COVID-19.

The V and J genes are TRBV24-1 and TRBJ2-3, with TRBD1 identical over 8 bases. Trimming took 4 bases from V and 3 from J; bases not matched to a gene: 5. This CDR3 comprises 15 residues. Germline V gives CDR1 KGHDR, CDR2 SFDVKD. This chain's CDR3 is CATSETGGKTDTQYF. For the CDR3, the DNA is TGTGCCACCAGTGAAACAGGGGGTAAGACAGATACGCAGTATTTT.

This sequence joins TRBV6-5 and TRBJ1-1; a possible D gene is TRBD1 (5 bases). The CDR3 is 14 amino acids. V was trimmed by 0 bases and J by 3 bases, leaving 8 bases between them. Germline V lookup: CDR1 MNHEY, CDR2 SVGAGI. This chain's CDR3 is CASSYSSGDTEAFF. The CDR3, as DNA: TGTGCCAGCAGTTACTCCTCGGGGGACACTGAAGCTTTCTTT.

The chain joins TRBV2 to TRBJ2-5; D ambiguous. The V gene lost 5 bases and the J gene lost 2 bases, with 6 bases spanning the gap. Germline V gene sequence: CDR1 SNHLY, CDR2 FYNNEI. The CDR3 has 12 amino acids. CDR3 sequence: CASSREQETQYF. DNA of the CDR3: TGTGCCAGCAGTAGAGAACAAGAGACCCAGTACTTC.

The CDR3 protein is CAWSLEEGQPQHF. For the CDR3, the DNA is TGTGCCTGGAGTCTGGAAGAGGGTCAGCCCCAGCATTTT. The chain carries TRBV30 and TRBJ1-5; D not certain. V was cut by 2 bases and J by 6 bases, with 11 bases left in between. CDR1 is GTSNPN, CDR2 SVGIG, per germline (reference sequence). The CDR3 extends over 13 amino acids.

This clone was detected many times. This chain links TRBV7-2 with TRBJ1-4; possible D gene TRBD1, 5 bases. The CDR3 length is 15 residues. The V end was cut by 1 base, the J end by 5 bases, with 11 bases between. Looked up from germline, CDR1 is SGHTA and CDR2 is FQGNSA. The CDR3 here is CASSLGRARNEKLFF. The CDR3 DNA reads TGTGCCAGCAGCTTAGGCAGGGCCCGGAATGAAAAACTGTTTTTT.

V usage is TRBV28 and J usage is TRBJ1-6; D not resolved. The V end lost 2 bases, the J end lost 7 bases, and 9 bases lay between the germline ends. The CDR3 length is 14 residues. CDR1 MDHEN and CDR2 SYDVKM come from the germline V gene. The chain's CDR3 is CASSLKQRNSPLHF. CDR3 nucleotide sequence: TGTGCCAGCAGTTTAAAACAAAGAAATTCACCCCTCCACTTT.

This clone was seen more than once but under ten times. CDR3 residues: CASSLPSGYGYTF. The CDR3 DNA is TGTGCCAGCAGCCTCCCCAGTGGTTATGGCTACACCTTC. The chain links TRBV28 to TRBJ1-2; unclear D gene. V was shortened by 6 bases and J by 5 bases, with 13 bases between the two germline ends. From germline, CDR1 is MDHEN and CDR2 SYDVKM. The CDR3 covers 13 residues.

This CDR3 reads CASSTQQGRQPQHF. CDR3 nucleotide sequence: TGTGCCAGCAGTACCCAACAGGGGAGGCAGCCCCAGCATTTT. The gene calls are TRBV28 and TRBJ1-5; 7 bases fit TRBD1. Germline CDR1 and CDR2: MDHEN and SYDVKM. Trimming cost V 5 bases and J 7 bases; bases outside gene matches: 8. The CDR3 contains 14 residues.

The table lists this clone with a few counts. The rearrangement uses TRBV6-6 and TRBJ1-2; TRBD1 is a possible D gene (5 bases). The V gene's germline CDR1 is MNHNY and CDR2 SVGAGI (reference sequence). The CDR3 contains 16 residues. Trimming cost V 5 bases and J 1 base, with 17 bases left between them. The CDR3 is CASSRSKGQGNYGYTF. For the CDR3, the DNA is TGTGCCAGCAGTCGATCAAAGGGTCAGGGTAACTATGGCTACACCTTC.

This sequence joins TRBV7-6 and TRBJ2-3; the D gene is possibly TRBD1 (5 bases). V shed 4 bases and J shed 0 bases, with 17 bases lying between them. There are 17 residues in the CDR3. CDR1 SGHVS and CDR2 FNYEAQ come from the germline V gene. The CDR3 bases are TGTGCCAGCAGCTCCAGCGCGGTTGGGGCTAGCACAGATACGCAGTATTTT. It codes for CASSSSAVGASTDTQYF.

The V call is TRBV27, the J call TRBJ2-3; 8 bases align to TRBD2. Unmatched junction bases numbered 12, after V lost 6 bases and J lost 4 bases. CDR1 and CDR2 from the germline V gene are MNHEY and SMNVEV (reference sequence). CDR3 length: 16 amino acids. The CDR3 loop is CASSPPQRELADTQYF. Written as DNA, the CDR3 is TGTGCCAGCAGCCCCCCCCAGCGGGAGTTGGCAGATACGCAGTATTTT.

The genes are TRBV6-4 and TRBJ2-1; TRBD2 matches 14 bases. The ends lost 5 bases at V and 6 bases at J; junction bases unmatched: 3. This CDR3 region has 15 residues. The germline CDR1 and CDR2 sequences are MRHNA and SNTAGT. CDR3: CASSPGLAGGNEQFF. DNA for the CDR3: TGTGCCAGCAGTCCTGGACTAGCGGGAGGCAATGAGCAGTTCTTC.

The table lists this clone with a few counts. One junction end disagrees with the germline gene, perhaps due to a read error. The chain joins TRBV2 to TRBJ2-1; D possibly corresponds to TRBD1 (5 bases). CDR3 size: 12 residues. Germline CDR1 SNHLY, CDR2 FYNNEI. CDR3 DNA sequence: TGTGCCAGCACTGAAAGGGGAAATGAGCAGTTCTTC. This gives the protein CASTERGNEQFF.

The chain couples TRBV14 to TRBJ1-2; 8 bases fit TRBD1. This CDR3 comprises 13 residues. Germline V lookup: CDR1 SGHDN, CDR2 FVKESK. The ends lost 8 bases at V and 4 bases at J; junction bases unmatched: 6. CDR3 DNA sequence: TGTGCCAGCTCCGACAGGGGAAGCTATGGCTACACCTTC. Encoded protein: CASSDRGSYGYTF.

This clone has just one count. The V gene is TRBV28, the J gene TRBJ1-5, with 7 bases identical to TRBD1. The CDR3 loop spans 18 amino acids. Germline lookup yields CDR1 MDHEN and CDR2 SYDVKM. V was clipped by 3 bases and J by 0 bases; unmatched bases: 11. The CDR3 DNA is TGTGCCAGCAGTTTCCGGGCCAGGGGGTCACCTAGCAATCAGCCCCAGCATTTT. Translated: CASSFRARGSPSNQPQHF.

This sequence joins TRBV21-1 and TRBJ1-1. TRBV21-1 is a known pseudogene. The CDR3 is 15 residues long. The CDR3 nucleotides are TGTGCCAGCAGCAAGTTGGGGCGGGGGGACACTGAAGCTTTCTTT. It codes for CASSKLGRGDTEAFF.

A remark on this clone: One end of the junction does not line up with germline, which may come from a read error. The DNA of the CDR3 is TGTGCCAGCAGCGTAGCCGGGGGACAGACAGCATTC. Encoded protein: CASSVAGGQTAF. The chain recombines TRBV9 with TRBJ1-2; 7 positions match TRBD1. The CDR3 contains 12 residues. CDR1 is SGDLS, CDR2 YYNGEE, per germline.

V usage is TRBV12-3 or TRBV12-4 and J usage is TRBJ2-1; no clear D gene. The ends were cut back, 7 bases at V and 9 bases at J, with 13 bases in the middle. The CDR3 runs 12 residues. CDR3 nucleotides: TGTGCCAGCACCGATGTACCCGGTGAGCAGTTCTTC. This sequence encodes CASTDVPGEQFF.

V and J are TRBV18 and TRBJ1-1; D gene ambiguous. The CDR3 is made up of 14 amino acids. The germline V and J ends were trimmed by 3 bases and 1 base, with 9 bases remaining between them. Germline V gene sequence: CDR1 KGHSH, CDR2 LQKENI. CDR3 DNA sequence: TGTGCCAGCTCACCGTCCCTCGGGAACACTGAAGCTTTCTTT. Translating it yields CASSPSLGNTEAFF.

This chain joins TRBV19 and TRBJ1-2, with 7 bases fitting TRBD1. Trimming at V came to 7 bases and at J to 3 bases, leaving 5 bases not matched to a gene. Per the germline V gene, CDR1 is LNHDA and CDR2 is SQIVND (reference sequence). The CDR3 is 13 amino acids. CDR3 residues: CASTNRGDYGYTF. CDR3 DNA: TGTGCCAGTACCAACAGGGGAGACTATGGCTACACCTTC.